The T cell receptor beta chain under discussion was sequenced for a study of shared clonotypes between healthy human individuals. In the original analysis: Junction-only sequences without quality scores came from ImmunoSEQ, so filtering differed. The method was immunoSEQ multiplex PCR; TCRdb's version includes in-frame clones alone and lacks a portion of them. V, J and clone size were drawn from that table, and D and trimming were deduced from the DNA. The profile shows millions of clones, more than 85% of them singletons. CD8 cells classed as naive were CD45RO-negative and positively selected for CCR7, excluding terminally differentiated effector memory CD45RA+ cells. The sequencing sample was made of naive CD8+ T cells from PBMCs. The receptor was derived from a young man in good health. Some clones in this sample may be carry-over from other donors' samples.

DNA of the CDR3: TGTGCCAGTAGTGCAGGCAGCAGGGGGCTCTACGAGCAGTACTTC. This encodes CASSAGSRGLYEQYF. The rearrangement links TRBV19 to TRBJ2-7; 8 bases fit TRBD1. CDR1 and CDR2 from the germline V gene are LNHDA and SQIVND (reference sequence). V gave up 5 bases and J gave up 3 bases; unmatched junction bases: 9. The CDR3 covers 15 residues.